This T cell receptor (beta chain) was sequenced during a study of blood T cell repertoires in COVID-19. Self-reported history from a screening survey and questionnaire set each donor's cohort. Data came from immunoSEQ multiplex PCR; TCRdb stores just in-frame clones and leaves some out. The sample yields roughly 250,000 clones, 75% to 95% seen once. CDR1 is PRHDT and CDR2 is FYEKMQ in the germline V gene (reference sequence). The CDR3 totals 19 residues. With 0 bases removed from V and 2 bases from J, the gap between germline ends came to 21 bases. The rearrangement joins TRBV13 to TRBJ2-3; a weak D match, TRBD1 (6 bases). The sequence came from a woman younger than 35 who had recovered from COVID-19. Material for sequencing was PBMCs or T cells enriched from blood (not recorded which). DNA for the CDR3: TGTGCCAGCAGCTTAGGGACAGGCAAGAACTTATACTACACAGATACGCAGTATTTT. Amino acid sequence: CASSLGTGKNLYYTDTQYF. Drawing the rest from reference TRBV13 and TRBJ2-3, the complete variable domain is AAGVIQSPRHLIKEKRETATLKCYPIPRHDTVYWYQQGPGQDPQFLISFYEKMQSDKGSIPDRFSAQQFSDYHSELNMSSLELGDSALYFCASSLGTGKNLYYTDTQYFGPGTRLTVL.